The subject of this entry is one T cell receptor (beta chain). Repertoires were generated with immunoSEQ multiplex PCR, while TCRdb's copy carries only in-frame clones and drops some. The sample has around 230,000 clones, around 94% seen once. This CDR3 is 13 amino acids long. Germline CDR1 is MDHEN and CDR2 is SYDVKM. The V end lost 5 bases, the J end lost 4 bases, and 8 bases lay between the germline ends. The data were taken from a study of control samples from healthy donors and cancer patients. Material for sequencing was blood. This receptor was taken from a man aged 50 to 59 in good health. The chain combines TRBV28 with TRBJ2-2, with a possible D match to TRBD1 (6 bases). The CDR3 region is CASSPQGTGELFF. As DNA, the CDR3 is TGTGCCAGCAGTCCACAGGGCACCGGGGAGCTGTTTTTT.